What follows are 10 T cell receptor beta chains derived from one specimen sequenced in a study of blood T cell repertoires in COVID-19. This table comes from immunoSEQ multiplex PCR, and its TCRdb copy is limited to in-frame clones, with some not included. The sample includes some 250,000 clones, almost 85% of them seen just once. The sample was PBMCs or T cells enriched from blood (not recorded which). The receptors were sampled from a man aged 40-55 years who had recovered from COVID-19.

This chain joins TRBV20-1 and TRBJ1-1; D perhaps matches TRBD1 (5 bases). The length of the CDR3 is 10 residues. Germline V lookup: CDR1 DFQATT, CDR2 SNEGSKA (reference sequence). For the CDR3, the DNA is TGCAGGGGGGGGAACACTGAAGCTTTCTTT. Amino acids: CRGGNTEAFF.

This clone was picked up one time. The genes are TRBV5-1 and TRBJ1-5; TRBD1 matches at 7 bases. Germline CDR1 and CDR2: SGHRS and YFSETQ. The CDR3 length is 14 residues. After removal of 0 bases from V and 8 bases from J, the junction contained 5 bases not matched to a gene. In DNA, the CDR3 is TGCGCCAGCAGCTTGGGACAGGGAATTGAGCCCCAGCATTTT. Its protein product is CASSLGQGIEPQHF.

The CDR3 loop is CASSQPLAGGYNEQFF. CDR3 DNA: TGCGCCAGCAGCCAGCCTTTAGCGGGGGGTTACAATGAGCAGTTCTTC. This chain uses TRBV4-1 with TRBJ2-1; TRBD2 aligns across 10 bases. V was clipped by 3 bases and J by 4 bases; unmatched bases: 6. The CDR3 spans 16 residues. Germline loops: CDR1 MGHRA, CDR2 YSYEKL.

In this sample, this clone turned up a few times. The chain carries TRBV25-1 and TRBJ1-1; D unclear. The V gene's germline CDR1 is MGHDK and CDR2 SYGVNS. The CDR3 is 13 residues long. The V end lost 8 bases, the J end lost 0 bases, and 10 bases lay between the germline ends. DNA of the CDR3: TGTGCCAGCCTAGGAATGGTGAACACTGAAGCTTTCTTT. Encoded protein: CASLGMVNTEAFF.

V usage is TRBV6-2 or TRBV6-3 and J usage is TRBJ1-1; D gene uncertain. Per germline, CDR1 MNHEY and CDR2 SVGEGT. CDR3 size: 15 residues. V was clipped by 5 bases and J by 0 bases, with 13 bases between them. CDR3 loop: CASSPLESLNTEAFF. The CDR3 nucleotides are TGTGCCAGCAGTCCGCTCGAGAGTTTGAACACTGAAGCTTTCTTT.

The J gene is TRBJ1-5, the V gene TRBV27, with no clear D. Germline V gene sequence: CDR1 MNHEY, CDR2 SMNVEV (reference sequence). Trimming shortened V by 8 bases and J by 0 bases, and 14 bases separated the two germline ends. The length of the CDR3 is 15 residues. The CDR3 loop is CASRDISYSNQPQHF. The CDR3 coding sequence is TGTGCCAGCCGAGACATTTCTTATAGCAATCAGCCCCAGCATTTT.

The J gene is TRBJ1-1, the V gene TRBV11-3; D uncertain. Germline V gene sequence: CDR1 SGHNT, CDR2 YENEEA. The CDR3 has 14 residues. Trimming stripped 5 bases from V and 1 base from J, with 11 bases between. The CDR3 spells CASSPEGGNTEAFF. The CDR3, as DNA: TGTGCCAGCAGCCCTGAGGGAGGGAACACTGAAGCTTTCTTT.

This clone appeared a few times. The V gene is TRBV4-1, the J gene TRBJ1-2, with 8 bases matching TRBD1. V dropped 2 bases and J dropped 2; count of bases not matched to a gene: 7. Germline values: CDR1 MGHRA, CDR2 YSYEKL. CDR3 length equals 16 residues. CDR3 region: CASSQPGTGLNYGYTF. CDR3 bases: TGCGCCAGCAGCCAACCCGGGACAGGTCTCAACTATGGCTACACCTTC.

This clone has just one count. CDR3 sequence (DNA): TGTGCCAGCAGTGGGACAGGGAGAATTGATGAGCAGTTCTTC. Translating it yields CASSGTGRIDEQFF. The chain employs TRBV2 and TRBJ2-1; 8 nucleotides line up with TRBD1. With V trimmed by 4 bases and J by 8 bases, 7 bases remained unmatched. This CDR3 comprises 14 residues. In germline, CDR1 is SNHLY, CDR2 FYNNEI.

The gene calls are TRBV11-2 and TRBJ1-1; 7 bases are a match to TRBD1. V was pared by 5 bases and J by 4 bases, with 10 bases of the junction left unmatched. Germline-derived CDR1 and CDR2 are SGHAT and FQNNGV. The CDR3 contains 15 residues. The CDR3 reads CASSPSTGWLTEAFF. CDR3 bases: TGTGCCAGCAGCCCATCGACAGGGTGGCTCACTGAAGCTTTCTTT.